The entry below gives a single T cell receptor beta chain sequence along with its context. Its target is not known. The germline V gene encodes CDR1 SQVTM and CDR2 ANQGSEA. Trimming at V came to 4 bases and at J to 2 bases, leaving 15 bases not matched to a gene. This CDR3 is 17 amino acids long. Sequenced by immunoSEQ multiplex PCR; TCRdb stores in-frame clones only, minus some. The sample includes about 69,000 clones, about 89% of them seen just once. These data belong to a study of OX40 agonist ivuxolimab in advanced cancers. Across the study: Patients received the agonistic anti-OX40 (CD134) antibody ivuxolimab. Patients were dosed intravenously with ivuxolimab at 0.01 to 10 mg/kg every 2 weeks.

Whole-study findings and limits: The expanded peripheral T cells' antigen specificity was not determined. Clones of CD4+ and CD8+ blood T cells grew by week 6 at doses of 0.1 to 3.0 mg/kg.

The source was CD4+ or CD8+ T cells sorted from blood, collected in a trial of the OX40 agonist ivuxolimab. V is TRBV29-1 and J is TRBJ2-3; TRBD2 agrees at 7 bases. The sequence was obtained from an adult with an advanced solid tumor such as melanoma, head and neck, liver or kidney cancer. Here the CDR3 reads CSVVGGRALGHTDTQYF. The CDR3 nucleotides read TGCAGCGTTGTCGGGGGGAGGGCCCTCGGGCACACAGATACGCAGTATTTT.